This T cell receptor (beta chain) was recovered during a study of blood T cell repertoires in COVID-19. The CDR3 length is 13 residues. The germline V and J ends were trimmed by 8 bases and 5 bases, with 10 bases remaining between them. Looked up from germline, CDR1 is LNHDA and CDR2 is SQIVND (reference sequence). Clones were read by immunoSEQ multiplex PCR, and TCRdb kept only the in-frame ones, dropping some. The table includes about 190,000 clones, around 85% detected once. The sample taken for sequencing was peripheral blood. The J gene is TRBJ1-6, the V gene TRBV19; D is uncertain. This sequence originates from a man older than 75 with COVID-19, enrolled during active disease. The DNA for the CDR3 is TGTGCCAGTTCAGAGGGTAATAATTCACCCCTCCACTTT. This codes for CASSEGNNSPLHF.